These 21 T cell receptor beta chains were sequenced from one sample in a study of blood T cell repertoires in COVID-19. Profiling relied on immunoSEQ multiplex PCR, and the TCRdb table lists in-frame clones only, not all of them. The table includes 250,000 or so clones, around 84% detected once. Sequencing input: peripheral blood. These receptors all come from a man aged 60 to 69 with acute or convalescent COVID-19.

The V call is TRBV28, the J call TRBJ1-2; D is uncertain. CDR3 length: 11 residues. Germline V gene sequence: CDR1 MDHEN, CDR2 SYDVKM. V was clipped by 4 bases and J by 4 bases, with 4 bases between them. The chain's CDR3 is CASSSFYGYTF. The CDR3 nucleotides are TGTGCCAGCAGTTCCTTCTATGGCTACACCTTC.

The rearrangement links TRBV7-3 to TRBJ2-1, with 8 bases that match TRBD1. Per the germline V gene, CDR1 is SGHTA and CDR2 is FQGTGA. This CDR3 has 12 residues. V was clipped by 5 bases and J by 14 bases; unmatched bases: 8. The CDR3 DNA reads as TGTGCCAGCAGCGCAACGGACAGGGAGAAGTTCTTC. It is translated as CASSATDREKFF.

This clone was recorded once. This chain joins TRBV11-2 and TRBJ2-3, with a weak D call TRBD2 (6 bases). Germline lookup yields CDR1 SGHAT and CDR2 FQNNGV. V dropped 8 bases and J dropped 8 bases, with 32 bases sitting between them. This CDR3 has 18 amino acids. The CDR3 sequence: CASAGTSNVPGGRGTQYF. The CDR3 bases are TGTGCCAGCGCTGGAACTAGCAACGTTCCTGGGGGACGTGGTACGCAGTATTTT. Using reference TRBV11-2 and TRBJ2-3 for the parts outside the CDR3, the full variable domain is EAGVAQSPRYKIIEKRQSVAFWCNPISGHATLYWYQQILGQGPKLLIQFQNNGVVDDSQLPKDRFSAERLKGVDSTLKIQPAKLEDSAVYLCASAGTSNVPGGRGTQYFGPGTRLTVL.

The V and J genes are TRBV18 and TRBJ1-4; 7 nucleotides line up with TRBD1. Germline CDR1 and CDR2: KGHSH and LQKENI. V trimming: 6 bases; J trimming: 4 bases; junction bases outside the gene matches: 11. The CDR3 sequence is 16 residues long. This chain's CDR3 is CASSLQPGQNNEKLFF. CDR3 DNA: TGTGCCAGCTCCCTACAACCGGGACAGAATAATGAAAAACTGTTTTTT.

The rearrangement joins TRBV7-2 to TRBJ2-3, with D perhaps matching TRBD2 (7 bases). Trimming left V 3 bases short and J 0 bases short, with 19 bases between. There are 18 residues in the CDR3. The germline CDR1 and CDR2 sequences are SGHTA and FQGNSA. The DNA for the CDR3 is TGTGCCAGCAGCTTGGGGGCGGGAGCCATCACTAGCACAGATACGCAGTATTTT. As protein: CASSLGAGAITSTDTQYF.

The V call is TRBV15, the J call TRBJ2-1, with D tentatively TRBD2 (5 bases). The germline CDR1 and CDR2 sequences are LNHNV and YYDKDF (reference sequence). This CDR3 spans 14 amino acids. Trimming pared 6 bases from V and 9 bases from J, leaving 18 bases between. The CDR3 coding sequence is TGTGCCACCAGACAGAACCCGGGGTCCAGTGAGCAGTTCTTC. This gives the protein CATRQNPGSSEQFF.

The genes are TRBV5-4 and TRBJ2-7, with 8 bases identical to TRBD2. CDR3 length equals 15 residues. Germline CDR1 is SGHNT and CDR2 is YYREEE (reference sequence). V was clipped by 5 bases and J by 1 base; unmatched bases: 8. CDR3 amino acids: CASRPSGGFSYEQYF. CDR3 DNA: TGTGCCAGCAGGCCATCGGGGGGGTTTTCCTACGAGCAGTACTTC.

The chain employs TRBV29-1 and TRBJ2-5; tentatively, D is TRBD2 (6 bases). This CDR3 has 15 amino acids. CDR1 and CDR2 from the germline V gene are SQVTM and ANQGSEA. The V end lost 1 base, the J end lost 2 bases, and 14 bases lay between the germline ends. The CDR3 coding sequence is TGCAGCGTTGAAGTTCCCGGGAGCATACAAGAGACCCAGTACTTC. This gives the protein CSVEVPGSIQETQYF.

The chain has TRBV6-2 or TRBV6-3 and TRBJ2-2; D is undetermined. The CDR3 extends over 14 amino acids. The germline V gene encodes CDR1 MNHEY and CDR2 SVGEGT. V lost 4 bases and J lost 0, with 6 bases in between. The CDR3 bases are TGTGCCAGCAGTTTCGTAGCGAACACCGGGGAGCTGTTTTTT. It yields the protein CASSFVANTGELFF.

The chain couples TRBV30 to TRBJ1-6; 12 bases are a match to TRBD1. V gave up 3 bases and J gave up 10 bases; unmatched junction bases: 16. The CDR3 contains 18 residues. Germline CDR1 reads GTSNPN; CDR2 reads SVGIG (reference sequence). This CDR3 is CAWRRAIRDRGLRSPLHF. The CDR3 DNA follows: TGTGCCTGGAGAAGAGCAATCCGGGACAGGGGGCTTCGATCACCCCTCCACTTT.

This chain links TRBV9 with TRBJ2-3, with TRBD1 as a possible D gene (5 bases). The germline V gene encodes CDR1 SGDLS and CDR2 YYNGEE. V was pared by 3 bases and J by 4 bases, with 18 bases between. This CDR3 comprises 16 residues. The DNA for the CDR3 is TGTGCCAGCAGCGCCAGAGGTATAACAGGTCCAGATACGCAGTATTTT. Translated, it gives CASSARGITGPDTQYF.

This clone was seen once. This sequence joins TRBV28 and TRBJ2-1; 7 bases agree with TRBD2. Germline-derived CDR1 and CDR2 are MDHEN and SYDVKM. There are 14 residues in the CDR3. With V trimmed by 5 bases and J by 4 bases, 5 bases remained unmatched. CDR3 DNA sequence: TGTGCCAGCAGTGGGGGGGGTGGATACAATGAGCAGTTCTTC. Its translation: CASSGGGGYNEQFF.

The gene calls are TRBV6-2 or TRBV6-3 and TRBJ2-1; 12 bases map to TRBD2. This CDR3 has 15 residues. Germline loops: CDR1 MNHEY, CDR2 SVGEGT. Trimming took 2 bases from V and 7 from J; bases not matched to a gene: 3. In DNA form, the CDR3 reads TGTGCCAGCAGTTACGGACTAGCGGGGAGGAATGAGCAGTTCTTC. Translation: CASSYGLAGRNEQFF.

The chain links TRBV9 to TRBJ1-6; 7 nucleotides align to TRBD1. The CDR3 is made up of 14 amino acids. Germline assignment: CDR1 SGDLS and CDR2 YYNGEE. V dropped 3 bases and J dropped 6; count of bases not matched to a gene: 3. CDR3 nucleotide sequence: TGTGCCAGCAGCGGACAGGGAGGTAATTCACCCCTCCACTTT. This translates into CASSGQGGNSPLHF.

This chain joins TRBV28 and TRBJ1-5; no clear D gene. Germline CDR1 MDHEN, CDR2 SYDVKM. Deletions cut 3 bases from V and 2 bases from J, with 11 bases between. CDR3 length: 15 residues. The CDR3 spells CASSFSRRGNQPQHF. The CDR3 bases are TGTGCCAGCAGTTTCTCCCGGAGAGGCAATCAGCCCCAGCATTTT.

V usage is TRBV18 and J usage is TRBJ2-7, with 8 bases matching TRBD1. This CDR3 is 16 amino acids long. Trimming took 5 bases from V and 4 from J; bases not matched to a gene: 13. The germline V gene has CDR1 KGHSH and CDR2 LQKENI. The DNA for the CDR3 is TGTGCCAGCTCAAAGGGGGGCGGGACAGGATTTTACGAGCAGTACTTC. It specifies CASSKGGGTGFYEQYF.

The chain combines TRBV20-1 with TRBJ2-3, with TRBD2 identical over 8 bases. Germline CDR1 DFQATT, CDR2 SNEGSKA (reference sequence). After removal of 3 bases from V and 11 bases from J, the junction contained 4 bases not matched to a gene. The CDR3 has 11 residues. As DNA, the CDR3 is TGCAGTGCTAGGGGAGGGACTAGGCAGTATTTT. This codes for CSARGGTRQYF.

Judged by abundance, this clone is medium-sized. Other nucleotide sequences from this sample produce the same CDR3. The chain recombines TRBV19 with TRBJ1-5; unclear D gene. Per the germline V gene, CDR1 is LNHDA and CDR2 is SQIVND (reference sequence). V was clipped by 0 bases and J by 7 bases, with 7 bases between them. There are 13 residues in the CDR3. Here the CDR3 reads CASSIDREQPQHF. As DNA, the CDR3 is TGTGCCAGTAGTATAGACCGGGAGCAGCCCCAGCATTTT.

The rearrangement joins TRBV7-2 to TRBJ2-1; 13 bases agree with TRBD2. The CDR3 contains 16 residues. V was clipped by 11 bases and J by 4 bases; unmatched bases: 11. Germline loops: CDR1 SGHTA, CDR2 FQGNSA. CDR3 residues: CAVLSGTSGKYNEQFF. For the CDR3, the DNA is TGTGCCGTGTTATCGGGGACTAGCGGGAAATACAATGAGCAGTTCTTC.

This sequence joins TRBV19 and TRBJ2-3, with D possibly being TRBD2 (6 bases). In germline, CDR1 is LNHDA, CDR2 SQIVND (reference sequence). The CDR3 extends over 16 amino acids. The V and J ends lost 0 bases and 6 bases respectively, with 16 bases between them. CDR3 sequence (DNA): TGTGCCAGTAGTATAGATTTTACCGGGGGTTTCGATACGCAGTATTTT. It yields the protein CASSIDFTGGFDTQYF.

V usage is TRBV6-5 and J usage is TRBJ2-7, with 8 bases identical to TRBD1. Germline V gives CDR1 MNHEY, CDR2 SVGAGI. With V trimmed by 4 bases and J by 2 bases, 4 bases remained unmatched. This CDR3 is 14 amino acids long. This CDR3 reads CASSSGGLPYEQYF. CDR3 DNA sequence: TGTGCCAGCAGTTCAGGGGGCCTTCCCTACGAGCAGTACTTC.